Below, 8 T cell receptor beta chains from the same sample are listed, as sequenced in a study of CD8+CD57+ T cells in acquired aplastic anemia. The template for TCR beta VDJ and CDR3 sequence profiling was genomic DNA. One entry per CDR3 protein, called by TCRdb with MiXCR from the reads. The repertoire consists of some 68,000 distinct CDR3 sequences, with almost 55% occurring once and the leading ten covering approximately 8.3%. The sample taken for sequencing was sorted CD4+, CD8+, or CD8+CD57+ T cells (not recorded which) from PBMCs. These receptors all stem from a human donor in good health, serving as a control.

This clonotype was detected many times. The J gene is TRBJ1-2, the V gene TRBV6-1; D is possibly TRBD1 (6 bases). Trimming cost V 8 bases and J 0 bases, with 13 bases left between them. Per germline, CDR1 MNHNS and CDR2 SASEGT. This CDR3 region has 14 residues. This CDR3 reads CASSSRGANYGYTF. CDR3 coding DNA: TGTGCCAGCTCTTCTAGGGGGGCTAACTATGGCTACACCTTC.

The chain combines TRBV25-1 with TRBJ2-3, with D perhaps matching TRBD2 (7 bases). V was shortened by 3 bases and J by 4 bases, with 14 bases between the two germline ends. Germline loops: CDR1 MGHDK, CDR2 SYGVNS. This CDR3 is built from 15 residues. The CDR3 loop is CASSDRRGGADTQYF. The CDR3 DNA is TGTGCCAGCAGTGATCGAAGGGGGGGAGCAGATACGCAGTATTTT.

This rearrangement joins TRBV19 to TRBJ1-1; D possibly corresponds to TRBD1 (5 bases). In germline, CDR1 is LNHDA, CDR2 SQIVND (reference sequence). The V gene lost 8 bases and the J gene lost 7 bases, with 11 bases spanning the gap. This CDR3 is built from 11 residues. Here the CDR3 DNA reads TGTGCCAGTCAAAACAGGATTGAAGCTTTCTTT. As protein: CASQNRIEAFF.

Concerning this clonotype: This may stem from a read error, because a much larger clone lies one nucleotide away. This sequence joins TRBV6-1 and TRBJ2-4; tentatively, D is TRBD2 (6 bases). This CDR3 has 15 residues. The germline V gene has CDR1 MNHNS and CDR2 SASEGT. CDR3 nucleotides: TGTGCCAGCAGTGAAACGCGGGGCTTGAGAAACACTCAGTACTTC. It translates to CASSETRGLRNTQYF.

This clonotype was counted many times. The chain recombines TRBV6-1 with TRBJ1-6; 7 bases match TRBD1. Germline loops: CDR1 MNHNS, CDR2 SASEGT. V trimming: 11 bases; J trimming: 13 bases; junction bases outside the gene matches: 14. This CDR3 contains 13 residues. The CDR3 DNA is TGTGCCGGGGGGGACAGCTCAGTGTTCCCCCTCCACTTT. This translates into CAGGDSSVFPLHF.

The chain is built from TRBV19 and TRBJ2-1, with D tentatively TRBD1 (5 bases). The V gene lost 5 bases and the J gene lost 15 bases, with 17 bases spanning the gap. This CDR3 region has 12 residues. Germline V gene lookup returns CDR1 LNHDA and CDR2 SQIVND (reference sequence). DNA of the CDR3: TGTGCCAGTAGTCTAGTCCAGGGAAATACGTTCTTC. Translation gives CASSLVQGNTFF.

The chain joins TRBV15 to TRBJ2-1; D remains unclear. The length of the CDR3 is 11 residues. Germline CDR1 LNHNV, CDR2 YYDKDF (reference sequence). Trimming removed 8 bases at V and 5 bases at J, with 7 bases between. The CDR3 loop reads CATERNNEQFF. The DNA for the CDR3 is TGTGCCACCGAACGGAACAATGAGCAGTTCTTC.

A note on this clonotype: An end of the junction differs from the germline gene, which may be a read error. The rearrangement links TRBV2 to TRBJ1-6, with D unresolved. The CDR3 sequence is 11 residues long. CDR1 and CDR2 (germline): SNHLY, FYNNEI. CDR3 sequence reads: CVSSSSTPLHF. The CDR3 bases are TGTGTCAGCAGTTCCAGCACACCCCTCCACTTT.